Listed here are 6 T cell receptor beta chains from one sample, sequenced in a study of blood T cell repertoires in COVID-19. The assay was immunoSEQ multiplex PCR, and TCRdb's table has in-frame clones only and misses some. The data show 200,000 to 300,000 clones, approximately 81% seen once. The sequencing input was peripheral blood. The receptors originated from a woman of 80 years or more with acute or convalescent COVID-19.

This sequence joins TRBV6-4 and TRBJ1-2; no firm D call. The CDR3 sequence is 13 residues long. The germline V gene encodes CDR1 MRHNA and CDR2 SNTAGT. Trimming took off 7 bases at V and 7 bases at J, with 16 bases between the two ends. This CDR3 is CASKFFGSGGYTF. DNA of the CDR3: TGTGCCAGCAAATTTTTCGGAAGCGGTGGCTACACCTTC.

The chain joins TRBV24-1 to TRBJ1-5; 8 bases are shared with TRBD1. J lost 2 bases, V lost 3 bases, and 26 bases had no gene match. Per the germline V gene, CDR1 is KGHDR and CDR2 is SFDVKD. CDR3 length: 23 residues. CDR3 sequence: CATSDDYKTTGTGFGEGNQPQHF. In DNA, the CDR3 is TGTGCCACCAGTGATGATTATAAGACCACCGGGACAGGTTTCGGTGAGGGCAATCAGCCCCAGCATTTT.

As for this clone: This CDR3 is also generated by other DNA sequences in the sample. CDR3 amino acids: CASSPTTGMNTEAFF. The CDR3 DNA follows: TGCGCCAGCAGCCCGACGACAGGGATGAACACTGAAGCTTTCTTT. This chain connects TRBV5-1 to TRBJ1-1, with 7 nucleotides matching TRBD1. This CDR3 spans 15 amino acids. J was trimmed by 0 bases and V by 4 bases; bases with no gene match: 6. The germline gives CDR1 SGHRS, CDR2 YFSETQ.

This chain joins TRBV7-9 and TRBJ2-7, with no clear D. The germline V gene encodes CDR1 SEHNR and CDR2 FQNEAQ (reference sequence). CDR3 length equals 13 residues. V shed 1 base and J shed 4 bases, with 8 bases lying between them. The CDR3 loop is CASSLGGIYEQYF. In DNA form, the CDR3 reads TGTGCCAGCAGCTTAGGAGGCATATACGAGCAGTACTTC.

CDR3 sequence reads: CATSGTNSGNTIYF. The CDR3 DNA reads as TGTGCCACCTCCGGGACAAACTCTGGAAACACCATATATTTT. The genes are TRBV25-1 and TRBJ1-3; possibly TRBD1 for D (6 bases). V was cut by 10 bases and J by 0 bases, with 13 bases left in between. This CDR3 has 14 amino acids. Germline lookup yields CDR1 MGHDK and CDR2 SYGVNS.

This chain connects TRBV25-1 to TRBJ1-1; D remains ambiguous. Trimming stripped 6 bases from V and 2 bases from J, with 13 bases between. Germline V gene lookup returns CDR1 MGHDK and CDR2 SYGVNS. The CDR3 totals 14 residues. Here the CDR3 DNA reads TGTGCCAGCAGAAGATCCGGGGAAAACACTGAAGCTTTCTTT. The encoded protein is CASRRSGENTEAFF.